The 24 T cell receptor beta chains given below trace back to one sample, sequenced in a study of shared clonotypes between healthy human individuals. Here immunoSEQ multiplex PCR was the method, and the copy in TCRdb shows in-frame clones only, minus some. Among approximately 440,000 clones listed, around 77% were seen once. Sequenced input: PBMCs. These receptors were obtained from a woman aged 35 to 49 in good health. Some clones in this sample may be carry-over from other donors' samples.

The CDR3 sequence is CASSQAGAWETQYF. The CDR3 DNA sequence: TGTGCCAGCAGCCAGGCCGGAGCGTGGGAGACCCAGTACTTC. The chain links TRBV11-2 to TRBJ2-5; D unresolved. The V and J ends lost 5 bases and 5 bases respectively, with 15 bases between them. The CDR3 spans 14 residues. Per germline, CDR1 SGHAT and CDR2 FQNNGV.

This CDR3 is CASSPTENTEAFF. CDR3 sequence (DNA): TGTGCCAGCTCACCTACAGAGAACACTGAAGCTTTCTTT. The chain has TRBV18 and TRBJ1-1; D gene unclear. The CDR3 spans 13 residues. Trimming removed 3 bases at V and 1 base at J, with 6 bases between. Germline values: CDR1 KGHSH, CDR2 LQKENI.

The V and J genes are TRBV30 and TRBJ2-7; the D gene is possibly TRBD2 (6 bases). The CDR3 contains 16 residues. Germline V gene lookup returns CDR1 GTSNPN and CDR2 SVGIG (reference sequence). The V end was cut by 3 bases, the J end by 5 bases, with 23 bases between. The CDR3 protein is CAWSAGWDGSMNEQYF. CDR3 bases: TGTGCCTGGAGCGCCGGTTGGGACGGGAGTATGAACGAGCAGTACTTC.

The chain carries TRBV5-8 and TRBJ1-5; TRBD1 matches 9 bases. The CDR3 spans 17 residues. V trimming: 4 bases; J trimming: 4 bases; junction bases outside the gene matches: 12. Germline CDR1 reads SGHTS; CDR2 reads YDEGEE. This CDR3 is CASSPAWGTGINQPQHF. The CDR3 DNA reads as TGTGCCAGCAGCCCGGCGTGGGGGACAGGGATTAATCAGCCCCAGCATTTT.

The V call is TRBV4-2, the J call TRBJ2-6, with 13 bases identical to TRBD2. After removal of 3 bases from V and 4 bases from J, the junction contained 3 bases not matched to a gene. The CDR3 is 17 residues long. Germline CDR1 and CDR2: LGHNA and YNFKEQ. This CDR3 reads CASSQGLAGRGANVLTF. The CDR3 DNA reads as TGTGCCAGCAGCCAGGGACTAGCGGGACGAGGGGCCAACGTCCTGACTTTC.

In regard to this clone: A junction end diverges from the germline sequence, so it may reflect a read error. The rearrangement links TRBV30 to TRBJ2-7; D may be TRBD1 (6 bases). The germline gives CDR1 GTSNPN, CDR2 SVGIG (reference sequence). The CDR3 length is 12 residues. The CDR3 loop reads CAWSVRGSSYFF. Here the CDR3 DNA reads TGTGCCTGGAGTGTAAGGGGGAGCTCATATTTTTTC.

Note on this clone: One end of the junction is discordant with germline, which a read error may explain. The CDR3 DNA reads TGTGCCAGGTCCGATCTACGGGACAATGGGCAGTTCTTC. This gives the protein CARSDLRDNGQFF. The chain carries TRBV7-2 and TRBJ2-1, with D perhaps TRBD1 (6 bases). The CDR3 spans 13 residues. CDR1 and CDR2 (germline): SGHTA, FQGNSA.

This chain uses TRBV5-1 with TRBJ2-7; 7 bases agree with TRBD1. J gave up 3 bases and V 3 bases, and 12 bases lay outside the gene matches. The CDR3 extends over 16 amino acids. Germline V gene lookup returns CDR1 SGHRS and CDR2 YFSETQ. The CDR3 bases are TGCGCCAGCAGCTGGGACAGCTCGGGGATATACTACGAGCAGTACTTC. Translation gives CASSWDSSGIYYEQYF.

The CDR3 region has the DNA TGTGCCAGTAGTTCGGACGTATACGAGCAGTACTTC. This encodes CASSSDVYEQYF. The chain carries TRBV19 and TRBJ2-7; no firm D call. V lost 5 bases to trimming and J lost 4 bases, with 9 bases between them. Per the germline V gene, CDR1 is LNHDA and CDR2 is SQIVND (reference sequence). The CDR3 loop spans 12 amino acids.

In this sample, this clone turned up a few times. The rearrangement joins TRBV19 to TRBJ2-3; a weak D match, TRBD2 (5 bases). With 3 bases removed from V and 1 base from J, the gap between germline ends came to 11 bases. The CDR3 covers 15 residues. CDR1 and CDR2 from the germline V gene are LNHDA and SQIVND (reference sequence). In DNA, the CDR3 is TGTGCCAGTAGTATGATCGGGAAAGGCACAGATACGCAGTATTTT. Translating it yields CASSMIGKGTDTQYF. The whole variable domain, remainder taken from reference TRBV19 and TRBJ2-3, is DGGITQSPKYLFRKEGQNVTLSCEQNLNHDAMYWYRQDPGQGLRLIYYSQIVNDFQKGDIAEGYSVSREKKESFPLTVTSAQKNPTAFYLCASSMIGKGTDTQYFGPGTRLTVL.

V is TRBV7-3 and J is TRBJ2-3; D perhaps matches TRBD2 (7 bases). The V gene lost 4 bases and the J gene lost 1 base, with 15 bases spanning the gap. CDR1 SGHTA and CDR2 FQGTGA come from the germline V gene. This CDR3 has 16 amino acids. Here the CDR3 DNA reads TGTGCCAGCAGCTGGGGAGGGGGTTCGGGCACAGATACGCAGTATTTT. Amino acid sequence: CASSWGGGSGTDTQYF.

This clone came up a few times. This sequence joins TRBV7-9 and TRBJ2-1; D uncertain. The germline CDR1 and CDR2 sequences are SEHNR and FQNEAQ (reference sequence). The V gene lost 0 bases and the J gene lost 0 bases, with 9 bases spanning the gap. The CDR3 contains 16 residues. The DNA for the CDR3 is TGTGCCAGCAGCTTAGCGGCACAGTACTCCTACAATGAGCAGTTCTTC. It codes for CASSLAAQYSYNEQFF.

This clone was seen a few times. The chain is built from TRBV14 and TRBJ2-7, with 7 bases matching TRBD1. V lost 4 bases to trimming and J lost 5 bases; unmatched junction nucleotides: 5. Looked up from germline, CDR1 is SGHDN and CDR2 is FVKESK. The CDR3 runs 13 residues. The CDR3, as DNA: TGTGCCAGCAGCCCACACAGGGGTAACGAGCAGTACTTC. Encoded protein: CASSPHRGNEQYF. The whole variable domain, filled in from reference TRBV14 and TRBJ2-7, reads EAGVTQFPSHSVIEKGQTVTLRCDPISGHDNLYWYRRVMGKEIKFLLHFVKESKQDESGMPNNRFLAERTGGTYSTLKVQPAELEDSGVYFCASSPHRGNEQYFGPGTRLTVT.

V and J are TRBV28 and TRBJ2-7, with unresolved D. V was trimmed by 3 bases and J by 2 bases, leaving 8 bases between them. Germline V gene sequence: CDR1 MDHEN, CDR2 SYDVKM. This CDR3 spans 13 amino acids. The CDR3 coding sequence is TGTGCCAGCAGTTTGGAAATCCCCTACGAGCAGTACTTC. It specifies CASSLEIPYEQYF.

The chain combines TRBV28 with TRBJ1-2, with 8 bases that match TRBD1. Per germline, CDR1 MDHEN and CDR2 SYDVKM. This CDR3 has 14 amino acids. V shed 6 bases and J 3 bases; nucleotides not matched to a gene: 6. CDR3 residues: CASRPPGGDYGYTF. The CDR3 DNA reads as TGTGCCAGCAGACCTCCAGGGGGCGACTATGGCTACACCTTC.

The genes are TRBV7-2 and TRBJ2-5; 10 bases match TRBD2. Germline CDR1 reads SGHTA; CDR2 reads FQGNSA. V trimming: 2 bases; J trimming: 5 bases; junction bases outside the gene matches: 11. The CDR3 extends over 17 amino acids. The CDR3 DNA reads TGTGCCAGCAGCTTAAACCCCCCAGGAGCGGGAGGGGAGACCCAGTACTTC. Translating gives CASSLNPPGAGGETQYF.

A note on this clone: A much larger clone is a single base away; this may be a read error. The V gene is TRBV18, the J gene TRBJ1-6, with unresolved D. This CDR3 contains 13 residues. Germline CDR1 reads KGHSH; CDR2 reads LQKENI. In nucleotides, the CDR3 is TGTGCCAGCCCACCACTGGACAATTCACCCCTCCACTTT. This encodes CASPPLDNSPLHF.

On this clone: The likely explanation is a read error, given a far larger clone one base away. The CDR3 ends on some other residue instead of the conserved phenylalanine or tryptophan, so this is likely a read error. This chain joins TRBV30 and TRBJ1-5; D is undetermined. Germline loops: CDR1 GTSNPN, CDR2 SVGIG (reference sequence). This CDR3 contains 13 residues. The V and J ends lost 5 bases and 2 bases respectively, with 10 bases between them. This CDR3 is CAWGNGGNQPQHL. CDR3 nucleotides: TGTGCCTGGGGCAACGGTGGCAATCAGCCCCAGCATCTT.

V usage is TRBV30 and J usage is TRBJ1-5; 8 bases align to TRBD1. The germline gives CDR1 GTSNPN, CDR2 SVGIG (reference sequence). The CDR3 runs 16 residues. V lost 0 bases to trimming and J lost 7 bases; unmatched junction nucleotides: 11. The DNA for the CDR3 is TGTGCCTGGAGTGTCCCCCGGACAGGGACGAACCAGCCCCAGCATTTT. It translates to CAWSVPRTGTNQPQHF.

Note on this clone: This may be a read error, as it is one base from a much larger clone. J is TRBJ2-2 and V is TRBV4-3; perhaps D is TRBD1 or TRBD2 (5 bases each). The CDR3 contains 17 residues. CDR1 is LGHNA and CDR2 is YSLEER in the germline V gene. CDR3 nucleotides: TGCGCCAGCAGCCATTCCCCGACACGGGCGGACACCGGGGAGCTGTCTTTT. Translating gives CASSHSPTRADTGELSF.

CDR3 residues: CASSLIAGHEQFF. DNA of the CDR3: TGTGCCAGCAGCCTGATTGCGGGACATGAGCAGTTCTTC. The chain recombines TRBV6-5 with TRBJ2-1, with D possibly being TRBD2 (6 bases). CDR1 is MNHEY and CDR2 is SVGAGI in the germline V gene. V lost 6 bases and J 8 bases, leaving 14 bases between the germline ends. This CDR3 has 13 residues.

With respect to this clone: At one boundary the junction diverges from the germline segment, which might be a read error. The chain uses TRBV10-3 and TRBJ1-1; D ambiguous. The CDR3 is made up of 14 amino acids. Germline-derived CDR1 and CDR2 are ENHRY and SYGVKD. This CDR3 is CAIRTEIPNTEASF. DNA for the CDR3: TGTGCCATCAGGACGGAGATCCCGAACACTGAAGCTTCCTTT.

Notes on this clone: Since a far larger clone is one base different, this is likely a read error. The V call is TRBV5-1, the J call TRBJ1-1; D possibly corresponds to TRBD1 (5 bases). The CDR3 loop spans 19 amino acids. Germline values: CDR1 SGHRS, CDR2 YFSETQ. The CDR3 DNA reads as TGCGCCAGCAGCTTCTGGCCGGGAGACTCGACAGATTTGAACACTGAAGCTCTCTTT. It encodes CASSFWPGDSTDLNTEALF.

This chain uses TRBV15 with TRBJ2-1; D gene uncertain. Germline V gene lookup returns CDR1 LNHNV and CDR2 YYDKDF (reference sequence). The CDR3 totals 15 residues. Trimming took 5 bases from V and 0 from J, leaving 11 bases between them. The CDR3 loop is CATSLGLGSYNEQFF. CDR3 in DNA: TGTGCCACCAGCTTGGGCCTAGGCTCCTACAATGAGCAGTTCTTC.